The 5 T cell receptor beta chains listed next were all sequenced from one sample in a study of a mutant IDH1 vaccine in newly diagnosed glioma. Noted time point: week 23, last vaccination. Mutant IDH1 20-mer peptide, at 300 ug, made up each vaccine dose, with topical imiquimod. Using immunoSEQ multiplex PCR, the repertoire was profiled, and TCRdb retains in-frame clones only, with some absent. The data hold approximately 35,000 clones, with around nine tenths observed a single time. These receptors have no known antigen. Here the sequenced sample was PBMCs, taken from a glioma patient whose treatment included an IDH1 peptide vaccine. These receptors all come from a man aged 40-49 years with glioma.

A note on this clone: Additional DNA sequences in this sample encode the identical CDR3. The chain couples TRBV7-9 to TRBJ2-3; TRBD2 is a possible D gene (6 bases). The CDR3 is 14 amino acids. V was trimmed by 6 bases and J by 0 bases, leaving 10 bases between them. Germline V gives CDR1 SEHNR, CDR2 FQNEAQ (reference sequence). The CDR3 DNA reads TGTGCCAGCAGTTTGGGGACTAGCACAGATACGCAGTATTTT. This encodes CASSLGTSTDTQYF.

The chain recombines TRBV30 with TRBJ2-6; D ambiguous. Germline-derived CDR1 and CDR2 are GTSNPN and SVGIG (reference sequence). CDR3 length: 15 amino acids. Trimming shortened V by 1 base and J by 0 bases, and 7 bases separated the two germline ends. This CDR3 is CAWSDRPSGANVLTF. Written as DNA, the CDR3 is TGTGCCTGGAGTGATAGACCCTCTGGGGCCAACGTCCTGACTTTC. Variable domain in full (rest from reference TRBV30 and TRBJ2-6): SQTIHQWPATLVQPVGSPLSLECTVEGTSNPNLYWYRQAAGRGLQLLFYSVGIGQISSEVPQNLSASRPQDRQFILSSKKLLLSDSGFYLCAWSDRPSGANVLTFGAGSRLTVL.

This chain uses TRBV27 with TRBJ2-7, with TRBD1 matching over 8 bases. Germline V gene sequence: CDR1 MNHEY, CDR2 SMNVEV (reference sequence). This CDR3 is 15 amino acids long. Germline trimming cut 5 bases from V and 5 bases from J; bases unmatched to any gene: 11. The CDR3 sequence is CASSHYSGQGHEQYF. CDR3 in DNA: TGTGCCAGCAGTCACTACTCCGGACAGGGCCACGAGCAGTACTTC.

The chain uses TRBV28 and TRBJ2-7; the match to TRBD2 covers 10 bases. Germline assignment: CDR1 MDHEN and CDR2 SYDVKM. This CDR3 region has 18 residues. V shed 5 bases, J shed 2 bases, and the junction held 15 bases outside the gene matches. The CDR3 DNA reads as TGTGCCAGCAGTCCCACCCCGAGGACTAGCGGCAAAACCTACGAGCAGTACTTC. It encodes CASSPTPRTSGKTYEQYF.

The V and J genes are TRBV27 and TRBJ2-7, with TRBD1 matching over 8 bases. Germline CDR1 is MNHEY and CDR2 is SMNVEV (reference sequence). The CDR3 covers 15 residues. With 5 bases clipped from V and 1 base from J, the junction kept 7 bases outside the gene matches. The CDR3: CASSLTGGPSYEQYF. CDR3 bases: TGTGCCAGCAGTCTCACAGGGGGTCCGTCCTACGAGCAGTACTTC.